This is a list of T cell receptor beta chains from one sample in a study of shared clonotypes between healthy human individuals. The repertoire was sequenced with immunoSEQ multiplex PCR; TCRdb's copy has only in-frame clones and lacks some. The data contain about 480,000 clones, about 75% of them seen just once; the ten biggest clones take up 9.5% to 15%. Sequences were obtained from PBMCs. The receptors were gathered from a woman aged 40 to 49 in good health. Some clones in this sample may be carry-over from other donors' samples. Both conserved end residues are trimmed from each CDR3. Fields, in order: V gene, J gene, CDR3 protein.

v_gene: TRBV27
j_gene: TRBJ2-3
CDR3aa: ASSLSLAYSTDTQY

v_gene: TRBV9
j_gene: .
CDR3aa: ASSTGTSGAEQY

v_gene: TRBV7-9
j_gene: TRBJ2-5
CDR3aa: ASSLRDREVWETQY

v_gene: TRBV11-2
j_gene: TRBJ2-1
CDR3aa: ASSLGRASAHEQF

v_gene: TRBV6-5
j_gene: TRBJ2-7
CDR3aa: ASSYTYEQY

v_gene: TRBV6-1
j_gene: TRBJ1-5
CDR3aa: ASSEVWGNQPQH

v_gene: TRBV5-4
j_gene: TRBJ2-3
CDR3aa: ASSLRENSGRVAQY

v_gene: TRBV11-2
j_gene: TRBJ2-7
CDR3aa: ASSFNRGESYEQY

v_gene: TRBV5-1
j_gene: TRBJ2-7
CDR3aa: ASSLDSGTYEQY

v_gene: TRBV4-2
j_gene: TRBJ2-2
CDR3aa: ASSQELAIGELF

v_gene: TRBV9
j_gene: TRBJ2-7
CDR3aa: ASSLEQGDEQY

v_gene: TRBV19
j_gene: TRBJ2-2
CDR3aa: ASSIRVRAEAGELF

v_gene: TRBV13
j_gene: TRBJ2-3
CDR3aa: ASSLGAREWTDTQY

v_gene: TRBV28
j_gene: TRBJ2-3
CDR3aa: ASSSAHGLAGGPVTDTQY

v_gene: TRBV5-6
j_gene: TRBJ2-7
CDR3aa: ASSLVGQTSDEQY

v_gene: TRBV6-5
j_gene: TRBJ1-1
CDR3aa: ASSYRGNTEAF

v_gene: TRBV21-1
j_gene: TRBJ1-1
CDR3aa: ASVRDRVVNTEAF

v_gene: TRBV7-6
j_gene: TRBJ2-3
CDR3aa: ASSFEPPGTSGRARTDTQY

v_gene: TRBV7-8
j_gene: TRBJ1-2
CDR3aa: ASSTNEVDLSYT

v_gene: TRBV6-1
j_gene: TRBJ2-3
CDR3aa: ASLAGGPSDTQY

v_gene: TRBV5-1
j_gene: TRBJ2-7
CDR3aa: ASSLIGTGSYEQY

v_gene: TRBV18
j_gene: TRBJ2-5
CDR3aa: ASSALGQGQETQY

v_gene: TRBV5-1
j_gene: TRBJ1-6
CDR3aa: ASSPGGNSGSPLH

v_gene: TRBV6-1
j_gene: TRBJ1-4
CDR3aa: ASSEAGGRGKLF

v_gene: TRBV6-6
j_gene: TRBJ1-2
CDR3aa: ASSETGGYGYT

v_gene: TRBV5-4
j_gene: TRBJ1-6
CDR3aa: ASSLGRTGNSPLH

v_gene: TRBV5-1
j_gene: TRBJ2-5
CDR3aa: ASSLGWAGVEKTQY

v_gene: TRBV9
j_gene: TRBJ2-7
CDR3aa: ASSPDGGSSYEQY

v_gene: TRBV11-3
j_gene: TRBJ2-1
CDR3aa: ASSADGAQGNEQF

v_gene: TRBV6-6
j_gene: TRBJ2-2
CDR3aa: ASLPRETNTGELF

v_gene: TRBV10-2
j_gene: TRBJ2-5
CDR3aa: ASSEPSQTQY

v_gene: TRBV7-2
j_gene: TRBJ1-1
CDR3aa: ASSLRVPTEAF

v_gene: TRBV29-1
j_gene: TRBJ1-1
CDR3aa: SVTTGGFTEAF

v_gene: TRBV7-9
j_gene: TRBJ1-1
CDR3aa: ASSLGSIRGPMNTEAF

v_gene: TRBV30
j_gene: TRBJ2-2
CDR3aa: AWSSGQGDTGELF

v_gene: TRBV19
j_gene: TRBJ2-2
CDR3aa: ASSIGTGASTGELF

v_gene: TRBV4-2
j_gene: TRBJ2-1
CDR3aa: ASSREWEDYNEQF

v_gene: TRBV5-1
j_gene: TRBJ1-2
CDR3aa: ASSAEVDDGYT

v_gene: TRBV28
j_gene: TRBJ1-2
CDR3aa: ASSSPAGQGVYGYT

v_gene: TRBV13
j_gene: TRBJ2-1
CDR3aa: ASMPRAVSSYNEQF

v_gene: TRBV27
j_gene: TRBJ2-1
CDR3aa: ASSLRGQGPSYNEQF

v_gene: TRBV29-1
j_gene: TRBJ2-1
CDR3aa: SVDRGKRNEQF

v_gene: TRBV7-3
j_gene: TRBJ2-1
CDR3aa: ASSGTSGLYNEQF

v_gene: TRBV9
j_gene: .
CDR3aa: ASSVSTASYEQY

v_gene: TRBV28
j_gene: TRBJ2-2
CDR3aa: ASSLEATGELF

v_gene: TRBV10-1
j_gene: TRBJ1-2
CDR3aa: ASSDSSGYGYT

v_gene: TRBV28
j_gene: TRBJ2-1
CDR3aa: ASSPQGGYDEQF

v_gene: TRBV7-2
j_gene: TRBJ1-5
CDR3aa: ASSLVGAGQPQH

v_gene: TRBV7-4
j_gene: TRBJ2-5
CDR3aa: ASSIDRRNQETQY

v_gene: TRBV28
j_gene: TRBJ2-5
CDR3aa: ASIDSTPTQY